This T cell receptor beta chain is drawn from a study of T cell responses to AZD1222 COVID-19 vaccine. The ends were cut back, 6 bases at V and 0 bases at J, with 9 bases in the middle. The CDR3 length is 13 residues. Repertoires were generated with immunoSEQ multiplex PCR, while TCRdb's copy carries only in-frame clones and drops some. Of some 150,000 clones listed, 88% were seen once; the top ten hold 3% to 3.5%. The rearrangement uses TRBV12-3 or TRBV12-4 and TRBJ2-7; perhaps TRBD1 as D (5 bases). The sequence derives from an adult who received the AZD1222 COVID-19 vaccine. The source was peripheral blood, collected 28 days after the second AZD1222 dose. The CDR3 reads CASRRRDSYEQYF. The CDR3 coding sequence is TGTGCCAGCAGGCGCAGGGACTCCTACGAGCAGTACTTC.